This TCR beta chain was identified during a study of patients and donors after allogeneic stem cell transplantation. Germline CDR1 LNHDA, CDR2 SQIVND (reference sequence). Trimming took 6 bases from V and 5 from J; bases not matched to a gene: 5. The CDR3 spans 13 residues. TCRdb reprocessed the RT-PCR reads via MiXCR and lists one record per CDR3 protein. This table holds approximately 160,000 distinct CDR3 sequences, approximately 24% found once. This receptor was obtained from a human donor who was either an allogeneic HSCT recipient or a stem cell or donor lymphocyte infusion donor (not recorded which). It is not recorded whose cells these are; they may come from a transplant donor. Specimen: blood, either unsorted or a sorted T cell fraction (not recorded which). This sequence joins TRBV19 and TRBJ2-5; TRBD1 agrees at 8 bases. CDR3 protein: CASRKQGDETQYF. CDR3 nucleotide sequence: TGTGCCAGTAGGAAACAGGGGGACGAGACCCAGTACTTC.